These 20 T cell receptor beta chains were all obtained from the same sample, sequenced in a study of blood T cell repertoires in COVID-19 (TCRdb year 2020). The library was produced with the immunoSEQ multiplex PCR assay. Imported from immuneACCESS, the table was reduced by TCRdb to in-frame sequences with V and J called. These copies leave out some clones; in studies compared against another copy, an unresolved V gene accounts for under half, and the cause of the remainder is not known. For this sample there are some 68,000 clones; around 89% appear just once. 2.7% of the sample is held by the ten biggest clonotypes. Input material: peripheral blood. The source of these receptors is a man aged 50-60 years with acute or convalescent COVID-19.

By frequency in the sample, this clone is large (0.1 to 1%). V gene TRBV28 combines with J gene TRBJ1-1, with 8 bases lining up with TRBD1. The CDR3 extends over 13 amino acids. Germline lookup yields CDR1 MDHEN and CDR2 SYDVKM. With V trimmed by 5 bases and J by 4 bases, 3 bases remained unmatched. CDR3 amino acids: CASSLTGGTEAFF. CDR3 bases: TGTGCCAGCAGTCTCACAGGGGGCACTGAAGCTTTCTTT.

This chain uses TRBV29-1 with TRBJ1-3; D gene uncertain. This CDR3 region has 14 residues. The V gene lost 4 bases and the J gene lost 0 bases, with 10 bases spanning the gap. CDR1 and CDR2 (germline): SQVTM, ANQGSEA. The CDR3 coding sequence is TGCAGCGTTGCTCCGGACTCCTCTGGAAACACCATATATTTT. Amino acids: CSVAPDSSGNTIYF. Together with reference TRBV29-1 and TRBJ1-3, the CDR3 gives the full variable domain: SAVISQKPSRDICQRGTSLTIQCQVDSQVTMMFWYRQQPGQSLTLIATANQGSEATYESGFVIDKFPISRPNLTFSTLTVSNMSPEDSSIYLCSVAPDSSGNTIYFGEGSWLTVV.

The count of this clone is one. The chain recombines TRBV24-1 with TRBJ2-5; 8 bases agree with TRBD2. The J segment lost 2 bases and the V segment lost 4 bases, leaving 5 bases of the junction unmatched. CDR3 size: 15 residues. Germline V CDR1 and CDR2: KGHDR, SFDVKD. In DNA form, the CDR3 reads TGTGCCACCAGTGACCGAGGACTAGCACAAGAGACCCAGTACTTC. Amino acid sequence: CATSDRGLAQETQYF.

The chain couples TRBV27 to TRBJ1-2, with D unclear. Germline CDR1 and CDR2: MNHEY and SMNVEV (reference sequence). CDR3 length: 13 residues. Deletions cut 6 bases from V and 4 bases from J, with 12 bases between. The CDR3 loop reads CASSSRGSYGYTF. The CDR3 DNA is TGTGCCAGCAGCTCTCGAGGGTCCTATGGCTACACCTTC.

The chain combines TRBV19 with TRBJ2-5, with 7 bases lining up with TRBD2. Germline assignment: CDR1 LNHDA and CDR2 SQIVND (reference sequence). The trim removed 3 bases at V and 1 base at J, leaving 2 bases unmatched. The CDR3 is made up of 14 amino acids. CDR3 nucleotide sequence: TGTGCCAGTAGTATCGCGGGAGCCCAAGAGACCCAGTACTTC. Residues: CASSIAGAQETQYF.

The chain couples TRBV4-3 to TRBJ2-7, with TRBD2 identical over 8 bases. The germline V gene encodes CDR1 LGHNA and CDR2 YSLEER. CDR3 size: 16 residues. V lost 0 bases, J lost 7 bases, and 11 bases stayed unmatched. The CDR3 loop is CASSQDWGLAGNEQYF. In nucleotides, the CDR3 is TGCGCCAGCAGCCAAGATTGGGGGCTAGCGGGTAATGAGCAGTACTTC.

The chain carries TRBV24-1 and TRBJ2-5; 8 positions agree with TRBD2. Germline V gives CDR1 KGHDR, CDR2 SFDVKD. The ends lost 0 bases at V and 5 bases at J; junction bases unmatched: 4. This CDR3 contains 15 residues. The CDR3 region has the DNA TGTGCCACCAGTGATTTGGCGGGAGGTGGGGAGACCCAGTACTTC. Translated, it gives CATSDLAGGGETQYF.

Here the CDR3 reads CASSYGQFGEKLFF. For the CDR3, the DNA is TGTGCCAGCAGTTACGGACAGTTTGGGGAAAAACTGTTTTTT. The V call is TRBV6-5, the J call TRBJ1-4, with D tentatively TRBD1 (6 bases). The length of the CDR3 is 14 residues. Looked up from germline, CDR1 is MNHEY and CDR2 is SVGAGI. Trimming pared 2 bases from V and 8 bases from J, leaving 12 bases between.

The chain carries TRBV6-5 and TRBJ2-1; tentatively, D is TRBD2 (5 bases). The CDR3 contains 16 residues. V lost 4 bases, J lost 1 base, and 14 bases lay in between. Germline V gene sequence: CDR1 MNHEY, CDR2 SVGAGI. CDR3 loop: CASSLRAGSSYNEQFF. CDR3 sequence (DNA): TGTGCCAGCAGTTTGAGGGCGGGTTCTTCCTACAATGAGCAGTTCTTC.

The CDR3: CASSEGTGYNTEAFF. In DNA form, the CDR3 reads TGTGCCAGCAGCGAAGGGACAGGGTACAACACTGAAGCTTTCTTT. V gene TRBV25-1 combines with J gene TRBJ1-1, with 9 bases aligning to TRBD1. The junction had 7 bases not matched to a gene; V was cut back by 6 bases and J by 2 bases. Germline CDR1 MGHDK, CDR2 SYGVNS. CDR3 length: 15 residues.

The rearrangement uses TRBV19 and TRBJ2-3; 10 nucleotides line up with TRBD1. The J segment lost 4 bases and the V segment lost 9 bases, leaving 10 bases of the junction unmatched. This CDR3 is built from 15 residues. Germline CDR1 is LNHDA and CDR2 is SQIVND (reference sequence). The CDR3 bases are TGTGCCAGCAACCCCGGGACAGGGGTTGCAGATACGCAGTATTTT. Amino acids: CASNPGTGVADTQYF.

The chain combines TRBV6-2 or TRBV6-3 with TRBJ2-7; the D is unclear. This CDR3 is 12 amino acids long. Trimming shortened V by 2 bases and J by 2 bases, and 4 bases separated the two germline ends. The V gene's germline CDR1 is MNHEY and CDR2 SVGEGT. CDR3 in DNA: TGTGCCAGCAGTTACGGCACCTACGAGCAGTACTTC. It is translated as CASSYGTYEQYF.

This chain uses TRBV5-1 with TRBJ2-5, with D possibly matching TRBD1 (6 bases). The CDR3 runs to 16 residues. Deletions cut 0 bases from V and 4 bases from J, with 16 bases between. Germline V CDR1 and CDR2: SGHRS, YFSETQ. CDR3 sequence (DNA): TGCGCCAGCAGCTTGGCTGGGACAAACTCCGCAGAGACCCAGTACTTC. Protein sequence: CASSLAGTNSAETQYF. Full variable domain (remainder filled in from reference TRBV5-1 and TRBJ2-5): KAGVTQTPRYLIKTRGQQVTLSCSPISGHRSVSWYQQTPGQGLQFLFEYFSETQRNKGNFPGRFSGRQFSNSRSEMNVSTLELGDSALYLCASSLAGTNSAETQYFGPGTRLLVL.

For the CDR3, the DNA is TGCAGTGCTAGACAGGGGGATGGCTACACCTTC. Translating gives CSARQGDGYTF. The chain is built from TRBV20-1 and TRBJ1-2; TRBD1 matches at 7 bases. The CDR3 covers 11 residues. V dropped 2 bases and J dropped 6; count of bases not matched to a gene: 0. Germline V lookup: CDR1 DFQATT, CDR2 SNEGSKA (reference sequence).

The chain employs TRBV6-1 and TRBJ1-6; D not resolved. CDR3 size: 15 residues. The germline gives CDR1 MNHNS, CDR2 SASEGT. Trimming left V 3 bases short and J 6 bases short, with 12 bases between. Here the CDR3 reads CASSDRPGSNSPLHF. CDR3 sequence (DNA): TGTGCCAGCAGTGATAGGCCGGGGAGTAATTCACCCCTCCACTTT.

V and J are TRBV28 and TRBJ1-1; the match to TRBD1 covers 9 bases. Germline trimming cut 2 bases from V and 2 bases from J; bases unmatched to any gene: 6. The CDR3 is 16 residues long. Germline V gene sequence: CDR1 MDHEN, CDR2 SYDVKM. In nucleotides, the CDR3 is TGTGCCAGCAGTTTAATGGGCACAGGGGGCAACACTGAAGCTTTCTTT. Translation: CASSLMGTGGNTEAFF.

V gene TRBV2 combines with J gene TRBJ1-2; no firm D call. Germline assignment: CDR1 SNHLY and CDR2 FYNNEI. The germline V and J ends were trimmed by 8 bases and 2 bases, with 12 bases remaining between them. This CDR3 is 13 amino acids long. In DNA, the CDR3 is TGTGCCAGCGTCCGGTGGGAGAACTATGGCTACACCTTC. Residues: CASVRWENYGYTF.

The chain combines TRBV4-1 with TRBJ2-1; maybe TRBD2 (6 bases). The CDR3 has 16 residues. CDR1 MGHRA and CDR2 YSYEKL come from the germline V gene. V was cut by 2 bases and J by 4 bases, with 15 bases left in between. The CDR3 bases are TGCGCCAGCAGCCAAATTTCGTCTAGCGCTTACAATGAGCAGTTCTTC. It encodes CASSQISSSAYNEQFF.

The rearrangement uses TRBV28 and TRBJ2-3; TRBD2 is a possible D gene (5 bases). V gave up 3 bases and J gave up 0 bases, with 10 bases separating them. The germline V gene has CDR1 MDHEN and CDR2 SYDVKM. The CDR3 length is 15 residues. The CDR3 bases are TGTGCCAGCAGTTTGGGAGCGCGGAGCACAGATACGCAGTATTTT. It specifies CASSLGARSTDTQYF.

In this sample, this clone turned up a few times. The DNA for the CDR3 is TGTGCCAGTAGTATAACAGGCCTCTATGGCTACACCTTC. This codes for CASSITGLYGYTF. J is TRBJ1-2 and V is TRBV19; perhaps TRBD1 as D (5 bases). CDR1 LNHDA and CDR2 SQIVND come from the germline V gene (reference sequence). The CDR3 extends over 13 amino acids. Trimming removed 2 bases at V and 4 bases at J, with 8 bases between. Drawing the rest from reference TRBV19 and TRBJ1-2, the complete variable domain is DGGITQSPKYLFRKEGQNVTLSCEQNLNHDAMYWYRQDPGQGLRLIYYSQIVNDFQKGDIAEGYSVSREKKESFPLTVTSAQKNPTAFYLCASSITGLYGYTFGSGTRLTVV.